Below, 32 T cell receptor beta chains from the same sample are listed, as sequenced in a study of blood T cell repertoires in COVID-19. Data came from immunoSEQ multiplex PCR; TCRdb stores just in-frame clones and leaves some out. The sample has 99,000 or so clones, around 80% seen once. Sequencing used peripheral blood. Every receptor here comes from a woman older than 75 with acute or convalescent COVID-19.

The chain couples TRBV27 to TRBJ1-6, with 11 bases identical to TRBD1. V lost 2 bases, J lost 7 bases, and 7 bases stayed unmatched. This CDR3 has 17 residues. Germline V gives CDR1 MNHEY, CDR2 SMNVEV (reference sequence). The CDR3 nucleotides are TGTGCCAGCAGTTTACGCGGGACAGGGGGTCGGAATTCACCCCTCCACTTT. Its translation: CASSLRGTGGRNSPLHF.

The V and J genes are TRBV24-1 and TRBJ2-3, with D possibly TRBD1 on 5 matching bases. Trimming removed 1 base at V and 1 base at J, with 11 bases between. The CDR3 totals 16 residues. Germline V gene lookup returns CDR1 KGHDR and CDR2 SFDVKD. CDR3 in amino acids: CATSDFSTEGTDTQYF. As DNA, the CDR3 is TGTGCCACCAGTGATTTCTCGACAGAGGGCACAGATACGCAGTATTTT.

The CDR3 reads CASGARDYSYEQYF. CDR3 nucleotide sequence: TGTGCCAGCGGGGCCCGGGACTACTCCTACGAGCAGTACTTC. The chain couples TRBV9 to TRBJ2-7; the match to TRBD2 covers 7 bases. The CDR3 is made up of 14 amino acids. Trimming took 7 bases from V and 0 from J; bases not matched to a gene: 7. Germline values: CDR1 SGDLS, CDR2 YYNGEE.

The rearrangement joins TRBV9 to TRBJ2-6; D uncertain. Germline values: CDR1 SGDLS, CDR2 YYNGEE. The ends were cut back, 0 bases at V and 0 bases at J, with 13 bases in the middle. This CDR3 spans 18 amino acids. For the CDR3, the DNA is TGTGCCAGCAGCGTAGGCAGCGTAATCATCTCTGGGGCCAACGTCCTGACTTTC. This sequence encodes CASSVGSVIISGANVLTF.

The chain joins TRBV18 to TRBJ2-1, with TRBD2 matching 9 bases. J lost 7 bases, V lost 2 bases, and 6 bases had no gene match. In germline, CDR1 is KGHSH, CDR2 LQKENI. The CDR3 extends over 15 amino acids. The CDR3 protein is CASSPVSGSINEQFF. CDR3 DNA: TGTGCCAGCTCACCAGTTAGCGGGAGTATTAATGAGCAGTTCTTC. Filled out from reference TRBV18 and TRBJ2-1, the complete variable domain reads NAGVMQNPRHLVRRRGQEARLRCSPMKGHSHVYWYRQLPEEGLKFMVYLQKENIIDESGMPKERFSAEFPKEGPSILRIQQVVRGDSAAYFCASSPVSGSINEQFFGPGTRLTVL.

This clone was counted a few times. The chain carries TRBV11-3 and TRBJ2-1; D gene ambiguous. Germline V gene sequence: CDR1 SGHNT, CDR2 YENEEA. Trimming took off 2 bases at V and 4 bases at J, with 9 bases between the two ends. The CDR3 consists of 14 residues. In DNA form, the CDR3 reads TGTGCCAGCAGCTTAAGCGCCCAATACAATGAGCAGTTCTTC. Its protein is CASSLSAQYNEQFF.

J is TRBJ2-1 and V is TRBV18, with D tentatively TRBD2 (7 bases). The V and J ends lost 6 bases and 5 bases respectively, with 20 bases between them. CDR1 is KGHSH, CDR2 LQKENI, per germline. The CDR3 sequence is 16 residues long. The CDR3 loop reads CASSYPGGRIHNEQFF. CDR3 bases: TGTGCCAGCTCTTATCCCGGGGGGCGCATACACAATGAGCAGTTCTTC.

The gene calls are TRBV6-6 and TRBJ1-6; D is unresolved. The CDR3 runs to 16 residues. The V gene lost 6 bases and the J gene lost 6 bases, with 18 bases spanning the gap. Germline V gene data show CDR1 as MNHNY and CDR2 as SVGAGI (reference sequence). CDR3 bases: TGTGCCAGCAGGGACTTGTCGACTTTGCTTAATTCACCCCTCCACTTT. Its protein product is CASRDLSTLLNSPLHF.

The chain carries TRBV2 and TRBJ2-3; perhaps TRBD2 as D (6 bases). The ends were cut back, 1 base at V and 5 bases at J, with 13 bases in the middle. This CDR3 is built from 15 residues. Germline values: CDR1 SNHLY, CDR2 FYNNEI. The CDR3 nucleotides read TGTGCCAGCAGTGAAGTTCTTGCGGGGCGAGATACGCAGTATTTT. This gives the protein CASSEVLAGRDTQYF. Complete variable domain (other parts from reference TRBV2 and TRBJ2-3): EPEVTQTPSHQVTQMGQEVILRCVPISNHLYFYWYRQILGQKVEFLVSFYNNEISEKSEIFDDQFSVERPDGSNFTLKIRSTKLEDSAMYFCASSEVLAGRDTQYFGPGTRLTVL.

This chain connects TRBV15 to TRBJ1-5; TRBD1 matches 10 bases. The junction had 6 bases not matched to a gene; V was cut back by 1 base and J by 15 bases. Germline values: CDR1 LNHNV, CDR2 YYDKDF (reference sequence). The CDR3 length is 13 residues. The CDR3 spells CATSRAGQGRLHF. DNA of the CDR3: TGTGCCACCAGCAGAGCGGGACAGGGGAGGTTGCATTTT. The entire variable domain, with the rest obtained from reference TRBV15 and TRBJ1-5, is as follows: DAMVIQNPRYQVTQFGKPVTLSCSQTLNHNVMYWYQQKSSQAPKLLFHYYDKDFNNEADTPDNFQSRRPNTSFCFLDIRSPGLGDTAMYLCATSRAGQGRLHFGDGTRLSIL.

The chain has TRBV19 and TRBJ1-2; 8 bases are a match to TRBD1. After removal of 6 bases from V and 2 bases from J, the junction contained 11 bases not matched to a gene. CDR1 and CDR2 from the germline V gene are LNHDA and SQIVND (reference sequence). CDR3 length: 16 amino acids. The DNA for the CDR3 is TGTGCCAGTAGCGTCCCAGGGGGCGGACCGAACTATGGCTACACCTTC. Translating gives CASSVPGGGPNYGYTF.

This chain joins TRBV28 and TRBJ1-4; D gene ambiguous. The CDR3 runs 15 residues. The germline V and J ends were trimmed by 5 bases and 0 bases, with 10 bases remaining between them. The germline gives CDR1 MDHEN, CDR2 SYDVKM. CDR3 sequence (DNA): TGTGCCAGCAGTATGTCGGGATCAACTAATGAAAAACTGTTTTTT. Translating gives CASSMSGSTNEKLFF.

The chain joins TRBV19 to TRBJ2-2; no definite D call. CDR3 size: 14 residues. Germline V gene lookup returns CDR1 LNHDA and CDR2 SQIVND (reference sequence). V lost 3 bases to trimming and J lost 4 bases, with 9 bases between them. CDR3 in DNA: TGTGCCAGTAGTATCGAACGGTCCACCGGGGAGCTGTTTTTT. Encoded protein: CASSIERSTGELFF.

The chain recombines TRBV30 with TRBJ1-5; TRBD1 matches at 7 bases. The CDR3 contains 14 residues. Germline V gene lookup returns CDR1 GTSNPN and CDR2 SVGIG (reference sequence). The J segment lost 4 bases and the V segment lost 1 base, leaving 4 bases of the junction unmatched. The CDR3 reads CAWSGQGGNQPQHF. The CDR3 DNA sequence: TGTGCCTGGAGTGGACAGGGAGGTAATCAGCCCCAGCATTTT.

This chain uses TRBV29-1 with TRBJ2-1, with unresolved D. Germline CDR1 SQVTM, CDR2 ANQGSEA. V lost 7 bases to trimming and J lost 4 bases, with 14 bases between them. This CDR3 region has 13 residues. The CDR3 coding sequence is TGCAGCGACCGAGGTGGGTCTTACAATGAGCAGTTCTTC. As protein: CSDRGGSYNEQFF.

The V and J genes are TRBV3-1 (or the pseudogene TRBV3-2) and TRBJ2-7; 9 bases are shared with TRBD2. Losses at the gene ends were 2 bases for V and 2 bases for J; bases not matched to a gene: 10. The CDR3 has 17 amino acids. Germline V gene data show CDR1 as LGHDT and CDR2 as YNNKEL (reference sequence). The CDR3 protein is CASSQMSSGTKTYEQYV. In nucleotides, the CDR3 is TGTGCCAGCAGCCAAATGTCTAGCGGGACCAAAACCTACGAGCAGTACGTC.

The chain carries TRBV29-1 and TRBJ1-5, with D hard to call. Trimming stripped 6 bases from V and 3 bases from J, with 12 bases between. This CDR3 region has 13 residues. CDR1 is SQVTM and CDR2 is ANQGSEA in the germline V gene. The CDR3 DNA is TGCAGCGTCCGCGACAACCACAATCAGCCCCAGCATTTT. Its translation: CSVRDNHNQPQHF.

The chain recombines TRBV24-1 with TRBJ2-1; the D is unclear. The ends were cut back, 5 bases at V and 6 bases at J, with 7 bases in the middle. The CDR3 is 12 amino acids. Per the germline V gene, CDR1 is KGHDR and CDR2 is SFDVKD. CDR3 protein: CATSGDFNEQFF. The DNA of the CDR3 is TGTGCCACCAGTGGAGACTTCAATGAGCAGTTCTTC.

This clone appeared a few times. V and J are TRBV4-1 and TRBJ1-2, with 7 bases identical to TRBD1. V was clipped by 1 base and J by 1 base; unmatched bases: 6. CDR1 is MGHRA, CDR2 YSYEKL, per germline. The CDR3 covers 16 residues. For the CDR3, the DNA is TGCGCCAGCAGCCAAGGATCGGGACAGCTTAACTATGGCTACACCTTC. Residues: CASSQGSGQLNYGYTF.

V usage is TRBV19 and J usage is TRBJ2-1, with TRBD2 matching 7 bases. V dropped 4 bases and J dropped 2; count of bases not matched to a gene: 5. Per germline, CDR1 LNHDA and CDR2 SQIVND (reference sequence). CDR3 length equals 15 residues. The CDR3 bases are TGTGCCAGTAGTAGCGGGAGAGGTCCCTACAATGAGCAGTTCTTC. It yields the protein CASSSGRGPYNEQFF.

The chain has TRBV6-5 and TRBJ2-7; D unresolved. CDR1 is MNHEY and CDR2 is SVGAGI in the germline V gene. This CDR3 region has 13 residues. V gave up 8 bases and J gave up 9 bases, with 20 bases separating them. This CDR3 reads CASEPSLRFGQYF. The CDR3 DNA follows: TGTGCCAGCGAACCGAGTTTGAGGTTCGGGCAGTACTTC.

The chain joins TRBV10-1 to TRBJ2-7; TRBD1 agrees at 9 bases. Trimming cost V 3 bases and J 3 bases; bases outside gene matches: 3. Germline CDR1 and CDR2: WNHNN and SYGVQD (reference sequence). This CDR3 contains 14 residues. Here the CDR3 reads CASSDRDRDYEQYF. The CDR3 region has the DNA TGCGCCAGCAGTGACCGGGACAGGGACTACGAGCAGTACTTC.

This clone came up once. The gene calls are TRBV18 and TRBJ1-1; D remains ambiguous. The V gene's germline CDR1 is KGHSH and CDR2 LQKENI. Trimming stripped 5 bases from V and 2 bases from J, with 6 bases between. The CDR3 has 12 amino acids. CDR3 sequence: CASSLVNTEAFF. Here the CDR3 DNA reads TGTGCCAGCTCATTAGTCAACACTGAAGCTTTCTTT. The variable domain in full, completed from reference TRBV18 and TRBJ1-1, reads NAGVMQNPRHLVRRRGQEARLRCSPMKGHSHVYWYRQLPEEGLKFMVYLQKENIIDESGMPKERFSAEFPKEGPSILRIQQVVRGDSAAYFCASSLVNTEAFFGQGTRLTVV.

Only one count was recorded for this clone. The V and J genes are TRBV5-5 and TRBJ1-2; 7 nucleotides agree with TRBD1. CDR3 length equals 15 residues. CDR1 and CDR2 (germline): SGHKS, YYEKEE (reference sequence). V lost 0 bases, J lost 3 bases, and 5 bases stayed unmatched. The CDR3 sequence is CASSLAGGVDYGYTF. CDR3 sequence (DNA): TGTGCCAGCAGCTTGGCAGGGGGAGTGGACTATGGCTACACCTTC.

This chain joins TRBV5-8 and TRBJ2-4, with a weak D call TRBD1 (6 bases). The V end lost 3 bases, the J end lost 0 bases, and 10 bases lay between the germline ends. This CDR3 region has 15 residues. CDR1 is SGHTS, CDR2 YDEGEE, per germline. CDR3: CASSSGTLAKNIQYF. CDR3 in DNA: TGTGCCAGCAGCTCCGGGACACTAGCCAAAAACATTCAGTACTTC.

The chain has TRBV5-6 and TRBJ2-5, with D perhaps matching TRBD1 (5 bases). The CDR3 runs 13 residues. V was shortened by 4 bases and J by 6 bases, with 13 bases between the two germline ends. Per the germline V gene, CDR1 is SGHDT and CDR2 is YYEEEE. The CDR3 loop reads CASSLREGKTQYF. DNA of the CDR3: TGTGCCAGCAGCCTCAGGGAAGGAAAGACCCAGTACTTC.

This clone came up a few times. The CDR3: CASSGMQGNSPLHF. The CDR3 DNA is TGCGCCAGCAGTGGAATGCAGGGCAATTCACCCCTCCACTTT. The rearrangement links TRBV10-2 to TRBJ1-6; D might be TRBD1 (5 bases). The CDR3 totals 14 residues. Germline V gives CDR1 WSHSY, CDR2 SAAADI. V lost 4 bases and J lost 7, with 11 bases in between.

The V call is TRBV4-2, the J call TRBJ1-2; TRBD1 aligns across 7 bases. J lost 4 bases, V lost 4 bases, and 12 bases had no gene match. Germline values: CDR1 LGHNA, CDR2 YNFKEQ. CDR3 length equals 16 residues. CDR3 protein: CASSPPTGESIYGYTF. The CDR3 coding sequence is TGTGCCAGCAGCCCCCCAACAGGGGAATCGATCTATGGCTACACCTTC.

This clone was seen only a few times. The chain joins TRBV20-1 to TRBJ2-3; 8 bases fit TRBD2. Germline trimming cut 6 bases from V and 8 bases from J; bases unmatched to any gene: 4. The CDR3 is 11 amino acids. The germline V gene has CDR1 DFQATT and CDR2 SNEGSKA (reference sequence). CDR3 in DNA: TGCAGTGCCCCGGGGGGGGGTACGCAGTATTTT. Protein sequence: CSAPGGGTQYF.

The chain joins TRBV18 to TRBJ1-1, with 8 bases fitting TRBD1. J lost 3 bases, V lost 6 bases, and 3 bases had no gene match. Germline lookup yields CDR1 KGHSH and CDR2 LQKENI. CDR3 length: 13 amino acids. This CDR3 reads CASSTGADTEAFF. The CDR3 coding sequence is TGTGCCAGCTCGACAGGGGCGGACACTGAAGCTTTCTTT.

This clone was seen more than once but under ten times. The gene calls are TRBV2 and TRBJ1-6, with D possibly matching TRBD1 (5 bases). The germline V and J ends were trimmed by 4 bases and 6 bases, with 16 bases remaining between them. Germline CDR1 is SNHLY and CDR2 is FYNNEI. This CDR3 contains 16 residues. The CDR3 region is CASSGRDPPINSPLHF. CDR3 DNA: TGTGCCAGCAGTGGGCGGGACCCGCCCATTAATTCACCCCTCCACTTT.

The V call is TRBV27, the J call TRBJ2-7; 7 positions match TRBD2. Germline CDR1 is MNHEY and CDR2 is SMNVEV (reference sequence). The J segment lost 6 bases and the V segment lost 0 bases, leaving 11 bases of the junction unmatched. The CDR3 totals 16 residues. The CDR3 nucleotides are TGTGCCAGCAGTTTATCCAGGTGGGAGGGCCGAAGCGAGCAGTACTTC. It specifies CASSLSRWEGRSEQYF.